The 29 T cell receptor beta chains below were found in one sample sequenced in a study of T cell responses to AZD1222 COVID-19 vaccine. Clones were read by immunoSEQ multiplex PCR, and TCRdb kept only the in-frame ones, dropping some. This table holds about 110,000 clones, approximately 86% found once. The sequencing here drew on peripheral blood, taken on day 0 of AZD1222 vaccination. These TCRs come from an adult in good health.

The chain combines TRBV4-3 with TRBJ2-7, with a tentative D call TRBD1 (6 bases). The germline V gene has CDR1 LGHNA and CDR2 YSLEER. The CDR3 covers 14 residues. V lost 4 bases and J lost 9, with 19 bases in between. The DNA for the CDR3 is TGCGCCAGCAGCCCCTCGATGGGGGCGGTGGGGCAGTACTTC. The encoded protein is CASSPSMGAVGQYF.

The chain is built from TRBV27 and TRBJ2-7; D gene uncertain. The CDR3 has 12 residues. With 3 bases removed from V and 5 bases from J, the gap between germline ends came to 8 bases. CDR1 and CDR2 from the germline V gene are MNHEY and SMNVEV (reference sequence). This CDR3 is CASSFGENEQYF. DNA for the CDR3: TGTGCCAGCAGTTTTGGTGAGAACGAGCAGTACTTC.

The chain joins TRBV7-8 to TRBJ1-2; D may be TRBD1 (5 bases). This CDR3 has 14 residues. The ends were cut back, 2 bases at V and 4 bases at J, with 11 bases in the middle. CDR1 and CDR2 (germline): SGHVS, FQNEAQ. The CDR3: CASSLRGEGYGYTF. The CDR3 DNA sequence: TGTGCCAGCAGCTTAAGAGGGGAGGGCTATGGCTACACCTTC.

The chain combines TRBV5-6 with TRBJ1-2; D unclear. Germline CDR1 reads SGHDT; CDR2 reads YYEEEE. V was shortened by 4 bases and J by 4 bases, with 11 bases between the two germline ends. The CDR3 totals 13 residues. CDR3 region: CASSPAVVYGYTF. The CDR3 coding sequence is TGTGCCAGCAGCCCTGCAGTAGTCTATGGCTACACCTTC.

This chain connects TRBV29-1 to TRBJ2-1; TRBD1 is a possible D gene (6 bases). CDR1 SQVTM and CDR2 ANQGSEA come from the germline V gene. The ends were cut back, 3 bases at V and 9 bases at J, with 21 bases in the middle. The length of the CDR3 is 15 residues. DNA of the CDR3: TGCAGCGTTGACTTTTGGACAGCCCGTCCGGGTGAGCAGTTCTTC. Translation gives CSVDFWTARPGEQFF.

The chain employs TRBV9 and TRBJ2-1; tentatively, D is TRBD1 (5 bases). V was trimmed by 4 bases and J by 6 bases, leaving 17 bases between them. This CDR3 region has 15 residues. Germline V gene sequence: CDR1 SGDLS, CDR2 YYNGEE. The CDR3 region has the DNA TGTGCCAGCAGCCCCCAAGGGGCGCCCCTCAATGAGCAGTTCTTC. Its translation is CASSPQGAPLNEQFF.

In DNA, the CDR3 is TGTGCCAGCAGTGAACCCCACGGGGGATCCTACGAGCAGTACTTC. It encodes CASSEPHGGSYEQYF. The chain employs TRBV6-1 and TRBJ2-7; D perhaps matches TRBD2 (6 bases). The CDR3 runs to 15 residues. The germline V and J ends were trimmed by 2 bases and 1 base, with 12 bases remaining between them. The germline V gene encodes CDR1 MNHNS and CDR2 SASEGT.

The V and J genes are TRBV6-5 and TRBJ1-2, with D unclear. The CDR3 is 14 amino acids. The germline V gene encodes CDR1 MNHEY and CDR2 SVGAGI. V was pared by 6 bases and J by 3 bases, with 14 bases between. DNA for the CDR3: TGTGCCAGCAGGCCCGGGTGGGGAGACTATGGCTACACCTTC. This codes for CASRPGWGDYGYTF.

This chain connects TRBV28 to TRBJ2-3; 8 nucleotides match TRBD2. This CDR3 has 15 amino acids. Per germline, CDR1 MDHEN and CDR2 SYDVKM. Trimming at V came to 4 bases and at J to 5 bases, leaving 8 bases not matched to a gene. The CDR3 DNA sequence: TGTGCCAGCAGTTACGCGGGGGGCCGTGGAGATACGCAGTATTTT. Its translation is CASSYAGGRGDTQYF.

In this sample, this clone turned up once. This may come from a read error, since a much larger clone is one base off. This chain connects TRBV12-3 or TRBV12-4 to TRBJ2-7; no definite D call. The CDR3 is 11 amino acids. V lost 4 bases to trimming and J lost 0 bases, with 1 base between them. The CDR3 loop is CASSSSYEQYF. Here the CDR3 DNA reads TGTGCCAGCAGTTCCTCCTACGAGCAGTACTTC.

The CDR3 is CASSVPGGGQADTQYF. CDR3 DNA sequence: TGTGCCAGCAGTGTCCCCGGCGGGGGGCAGGCAGATACGCAGTATTTT. The chain has TRBV2 and TRBJ2-3, with TRBD2 matching over 8 bases. The V gene end was trimmed by 4 bases and the J gene end by 4 bases; junction bases not matched to a gene: 10. CDR3 length: 16 amino acids. Germline V lookup: CDR1 SNHLY, CDR2 FYNNEI.

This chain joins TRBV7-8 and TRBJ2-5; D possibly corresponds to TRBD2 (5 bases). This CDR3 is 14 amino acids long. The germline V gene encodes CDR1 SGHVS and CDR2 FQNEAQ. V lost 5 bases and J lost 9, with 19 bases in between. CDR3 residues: CASSRLTRSESQYF. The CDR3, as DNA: TGTGCCAGCAGCCGACTAACTCGATCTGAGTCCCAGTACTTC.

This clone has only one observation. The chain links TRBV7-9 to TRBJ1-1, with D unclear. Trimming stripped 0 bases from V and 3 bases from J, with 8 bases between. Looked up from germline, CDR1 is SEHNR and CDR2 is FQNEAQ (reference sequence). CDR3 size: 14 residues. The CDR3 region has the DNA TGTGCCAGCAGCTTAGCGCAAGGGCACACTGAAGCTTTCTTT. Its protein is CASSLAQGHTEAFF.

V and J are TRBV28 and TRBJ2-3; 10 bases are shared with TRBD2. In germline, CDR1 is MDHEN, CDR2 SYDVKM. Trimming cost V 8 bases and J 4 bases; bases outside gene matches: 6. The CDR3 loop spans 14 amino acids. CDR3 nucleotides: TGTGCCAGCTCAATGCTAGCGGGGGCAGATACGCAGTATTTT. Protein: CASSMLAGADTQYF.

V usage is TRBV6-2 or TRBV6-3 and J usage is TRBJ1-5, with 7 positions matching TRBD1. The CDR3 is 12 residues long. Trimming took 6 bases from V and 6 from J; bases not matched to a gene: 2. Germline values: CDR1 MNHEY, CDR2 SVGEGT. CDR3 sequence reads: CASSDRVQPQHF. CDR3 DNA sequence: TGTGCCAGCAGCGACAGGGTTCAGCCCCAGCATTTT.

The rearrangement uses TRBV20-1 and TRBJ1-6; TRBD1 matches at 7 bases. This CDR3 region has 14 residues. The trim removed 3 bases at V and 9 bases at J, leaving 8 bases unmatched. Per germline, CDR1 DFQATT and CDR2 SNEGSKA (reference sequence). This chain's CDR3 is CSASIRRGPSPLHF. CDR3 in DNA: TGCAGTGCTAGTATTCGAAGGGGGCCTTCACCCCTCCACTTT.

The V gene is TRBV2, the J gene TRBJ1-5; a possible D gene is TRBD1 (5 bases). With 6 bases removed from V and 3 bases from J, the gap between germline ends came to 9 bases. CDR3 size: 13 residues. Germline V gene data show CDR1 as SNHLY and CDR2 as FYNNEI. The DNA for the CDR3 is TGTGCCAGCAGGAGACAGAACAATCAGCCCCAGCATTTT. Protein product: CASRRQNNQPQHF.

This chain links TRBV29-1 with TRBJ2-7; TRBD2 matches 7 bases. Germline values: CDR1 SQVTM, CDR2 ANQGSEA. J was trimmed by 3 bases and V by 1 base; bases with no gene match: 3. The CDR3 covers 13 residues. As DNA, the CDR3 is TGCAGCGTTGAAGTGGGCGGGAGCTACGAGCAGTACTTC. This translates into CSVEVGGSYEQYF.

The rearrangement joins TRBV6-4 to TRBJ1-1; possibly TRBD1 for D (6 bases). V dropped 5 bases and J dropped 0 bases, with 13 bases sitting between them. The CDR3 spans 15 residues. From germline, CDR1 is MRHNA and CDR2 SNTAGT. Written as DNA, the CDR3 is TGTGCCAGCAGTAAAGAGGACAGCATGAACACTGAAGCTTTCTTT. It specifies CASSKEDSMNTEAFF.

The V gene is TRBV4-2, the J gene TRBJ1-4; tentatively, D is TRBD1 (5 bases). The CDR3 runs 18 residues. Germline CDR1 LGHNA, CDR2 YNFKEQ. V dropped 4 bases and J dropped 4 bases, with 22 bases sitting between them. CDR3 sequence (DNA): TGTGCCAGCAGCCCAACGGGGGGTCTCGAAAACTTTAATGAAAAACTGTTTTTT. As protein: CASSPTGGLENFNEKLFF.

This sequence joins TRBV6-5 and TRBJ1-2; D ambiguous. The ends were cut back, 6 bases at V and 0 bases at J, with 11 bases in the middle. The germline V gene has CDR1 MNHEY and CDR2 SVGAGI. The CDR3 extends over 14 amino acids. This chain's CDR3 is CASRKDVANYGYTF. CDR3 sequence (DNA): TGTGCCAGCAGGAAAGATGTAGCTAACTATGGCTACACCTTC.

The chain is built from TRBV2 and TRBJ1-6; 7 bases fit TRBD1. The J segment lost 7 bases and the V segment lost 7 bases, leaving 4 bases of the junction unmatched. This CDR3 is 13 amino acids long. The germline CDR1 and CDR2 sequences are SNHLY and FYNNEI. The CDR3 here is CASMGTENSPLHF. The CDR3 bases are TGTGCCAGCATGGGGACAGAGAATTCACCCCTCCACTTT.

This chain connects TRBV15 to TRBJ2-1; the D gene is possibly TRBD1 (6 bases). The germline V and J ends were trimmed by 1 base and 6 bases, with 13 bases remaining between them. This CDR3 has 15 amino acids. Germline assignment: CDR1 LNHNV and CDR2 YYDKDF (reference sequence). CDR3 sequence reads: CATSRGGLSSNEQFF. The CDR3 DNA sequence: TGTGCCACCAGCAGAGGGGGGCTCTCTAGCAATGAGCAGTTCTTC. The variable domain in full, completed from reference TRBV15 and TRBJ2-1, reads DAMVIQNPRYQVTQFGKPVTLSCSQTLNHNVMYWYQQKSSQAPKLLFHYYDKDFNNEADTPDNFQSRRPNTSFCFLDIRSPGLGDTAMYLCATSRGGLSSNEQFFGPGTRLTVL.

The CDR3 nucleotides read TGTGCCAGCAGTTTATGGGGCGGCCTCGATATGCTGTTTTTT. Amino acid sequence: CASSLWGGLDMLFF. The chain is built from TRBV28 and TRBJ1-4; no firm D call. Germline CDR1 and CDR2: MDHEN and SYDVKM. The CDR3 totals 14 residues. Trimming pared 0 bases from V and 14 bases from J, leaving 16 bases between. Full variable domain (remainder filled in from reference TRBV28 and TRBJ1-4): DVKVTQSSRYLVKRTGEKVFLECVQDMDHENMFWYRQDPGLGLRLIYFSYDVKMKEKGDIPEGYSVSREKKERFSLILESASTNQTSMYLCASSLWGGLDMLFFGSGTQLSVL.

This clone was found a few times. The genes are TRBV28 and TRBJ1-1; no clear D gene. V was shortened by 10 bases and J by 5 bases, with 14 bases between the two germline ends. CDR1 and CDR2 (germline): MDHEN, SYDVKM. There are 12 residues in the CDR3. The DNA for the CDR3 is TGTGCCACCCGTGAGGGAAGGACTGAAGCTTTCTTT. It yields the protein CATREGRTEAFF.

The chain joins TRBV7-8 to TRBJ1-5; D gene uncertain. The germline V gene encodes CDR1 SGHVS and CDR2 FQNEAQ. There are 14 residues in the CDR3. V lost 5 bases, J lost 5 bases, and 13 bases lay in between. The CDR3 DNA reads TGTGCCAGCAGCGATCGGTCCAGCCATCAGCCCCAGCATTTT. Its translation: CASSDRSSHQPQHF.

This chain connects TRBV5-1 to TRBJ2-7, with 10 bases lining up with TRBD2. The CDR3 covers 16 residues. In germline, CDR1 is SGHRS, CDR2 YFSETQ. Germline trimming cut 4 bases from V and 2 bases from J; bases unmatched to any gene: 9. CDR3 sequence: CASSPQLAGSTYEQYF. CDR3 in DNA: TGCGCCAGCAGCCCGCAACTAGCGGGGTCCACCTACGAGCAGTACTTC.

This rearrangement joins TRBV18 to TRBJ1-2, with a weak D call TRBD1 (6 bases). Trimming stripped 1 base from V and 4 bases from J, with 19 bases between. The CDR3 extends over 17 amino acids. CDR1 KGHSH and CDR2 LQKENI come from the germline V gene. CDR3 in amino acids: CASSPLTLTGQTYGYTF. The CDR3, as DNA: TGTGCCAGCTCACCACTTACACTAACCGGACAGACCTATGGCTACACCTTC.

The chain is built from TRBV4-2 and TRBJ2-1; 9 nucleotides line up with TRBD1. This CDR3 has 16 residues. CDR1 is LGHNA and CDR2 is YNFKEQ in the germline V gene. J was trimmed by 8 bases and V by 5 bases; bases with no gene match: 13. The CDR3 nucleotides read TGTGCCAGCAGCTTCCGATCGGGACAGGGTTTCGATGAGCAGTTCTTC. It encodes CASSFRSGQGFDEQFF.